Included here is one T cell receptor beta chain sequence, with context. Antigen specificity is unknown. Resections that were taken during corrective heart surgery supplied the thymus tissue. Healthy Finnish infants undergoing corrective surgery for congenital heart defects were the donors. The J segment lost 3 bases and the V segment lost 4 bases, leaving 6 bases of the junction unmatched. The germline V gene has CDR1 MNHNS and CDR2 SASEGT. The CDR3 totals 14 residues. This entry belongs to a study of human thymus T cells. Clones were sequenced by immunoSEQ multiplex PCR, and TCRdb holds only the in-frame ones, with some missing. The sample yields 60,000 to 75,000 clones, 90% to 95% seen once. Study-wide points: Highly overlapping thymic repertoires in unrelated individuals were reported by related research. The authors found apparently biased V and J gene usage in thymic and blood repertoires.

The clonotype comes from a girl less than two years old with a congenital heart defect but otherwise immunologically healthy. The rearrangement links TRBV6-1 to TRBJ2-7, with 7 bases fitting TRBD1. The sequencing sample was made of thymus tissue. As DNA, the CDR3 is TGTGCCAGCAGTGTATCCGGGACAGACTACGAGCAGTACTTC. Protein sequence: CASSVSGTDYEQYF.